Listed below are T cell receptor beta chains from one sample, sequenced in a study of human T cells and chemical hapten exposure. Each CDR3 protein is one row after TCRdb ran MiXCR on the RACE reads. Here the sample spans 380,000 or so distinct CDR3 sequences, around 4.8% being singletons. The sample in question was whole blood, obtained in connection with sensitization to the hapten diphenylcyclopropenone (DPC). These receptors all come from a woman between 50 and 59 years old with alopecia areata. Some clones in this sample may be carry-over from other donors' samples. The CDR3 runs from the conserved cysteine through the conserved F or W. The order of the fields is J gene, D gene, V gene, clone size, CDR3 protein, CDR3 DNA. A D gene is named only where the DNA matches it firmly. Clone size, where shown, is once, few, many, or a class for clones that have expanded.

J: TRBJ1-2
D: TRBD1
V: TRBV15
size: many
CDR3: CATSREGTGGYGYTF
DNA: TGTGCCACCAGCAGAGAAGGGACAGGGGGCTATGGCTACACCTTC

J: TRBJ1-1
D: TRBD1
V: TRBV20-1
size: many
CDR3: CSASSTGGRTEAFF
DNA: TGCAGTGCTAGCTCCACAGGGGGTAGGACTGAAGCTTTCTTT

J: TRBJ1-3
D: TRBD1
V: TRBV6-6
size: few
CDR3: CASSRTGGLGNTIYF
DNA: TGTGCCAGCAGCCGGACAGGGGGCCTTGGAAACACCATATATTTT

J: TRBJ1-5
D: .
V: TRBV20-1
size: .
CDR3: CSAKGGNQPQHF
DNA: TGCAGTGCCAAGGGGGGCAATCAGCCCCAGCATTTT

J: TRBJ2-3
D: TRBD2
V: TRBV10-3
size: few
CDR3: CAITPGGGNTDTQYF
DNA: TGTGCCATCACCCCCGGGGGGGGCAACACAGATACGCAGTATTTT

J: TRBJ1-2
D: TRBD1
V: TRBV27
size: few
CDR3: CATTGGGIGYTF
DNA: TGTGCCACGACAGGGGGAGGCATTGGCTACACCTTC

J: TRBJ2-2
D: .
V: TRBV7-9
size: .
CDR3: CASRPNTGANTGELFF
DNA: TGTGCCAGCAGACCCAACACAGGAGCGAACACCGGGGAGCTGTTTTTT

J: TRBJ2-3
D: TRBD2
V: TRBV6-1
size: many
CDR3: CASRGHPGLAGGPADTQYF
DNA: TGTGCCAGCAGGGGACACCCGGGACTAGCGGGAGGGCCCGCAGATACGCAGTATTTT

J: TRBJ1-5
D: TRBD1
V: TRBV20-1
size: .
CDR3: CSAYRTSGTANQPQHF
DNA: TGCAGTGCCTATCGGACATCCGGGACAGCCAATCAGCCCCAGCATTTT

J: TRBJ1-1
D: .
V: TRBV20-1
size: .
CDR3: CSASRIDTEAFF
DNA: TGCAGTGCTAGTAGGATTGACACTGAAGCTTTCTTT

J: TRBJ2-3
D: .
V: TRBV9
size: many
CDR3: CASSREDTQYF
DNA: TGTGCCAGCAGTCGTGAGGATACGCAGTATTTT

J: TRBJ2-1
D: TRBD1
V: TRBV29-1
size: .
CDR3: CSVDGTGERGWAEQFF
DNA: TGCAGCGTTGACGGGACAGGGGAGAGGGGCTGGGCTGAGCAGTTCTTC

J: TRBJ2-3
D: .
V: TRBV7-9
size: many
CDR3: CASSLPGSSTDTQYF
DNA: TGTGCCAGCAGCTTACCGGGGTCTAGCACAGATACGCAGTATTTT

J: TRBJ2-3
D: .
V: TRBV3-1
size: many
CDR3: CASSQPVGTQYF
DNA: TGTGCCAGCAGCCAACCTGTAGGGACGCAGTATTTT

J: TRBJ1-5
D: .
V: TRBV12-3/TRBV12-4
size: many
CDR3: CASSSLEAGQPQHF
DNA: TGTGCCAGCAGTTCGCTCGAAGCGGGTCAGCCCCAGCATTTT

J: TRBJ2-2
D: .
V: TRBV4-3
size: few
CDR3: CASSQRAGAGAGELFF
DNA: TGCGCCAGCAGCCAGCGGGCGGGGGCAGGGGCCGGGGAGCTGTTTTTT